The 16 T cell receptor beta chains below all came from one sample that was sequenced in a study of blood T cell repertoires in COVID-19. TCRdb's table, derived via immunoSEQ multiplex PCR, lists solely in-frame clones and lacks some. The table includes over 300,000 clones, around 83% detected once. Source material: peripheral blood. Receptors were obtained from a woman aged 45-59 years with acute or convalescent COVID-19.

This chain joins TRBV6-5 and TRBJ1-2; D is possibly TRBD1 (6 bases). The germline V and J ends were trimmed by 10 bases and 0 bases, with 12 bases remaining between them. Germline V gene lookup returns CDR1 MNHEY and CDR2 SVGAGI. This CDR3 is 13 amino acids long. The CDR3: CATREGANYGYTF. The CDR3 DNA reads as TGTGCCACCCGGGAGGGGGCTAACTATGGCTACACCTTC.

The chain recombines TRBV7-7 with TRBJ2-2; 9 bases are shared with TRBD1. Germline-derived CDR1 and CDR2 are SSHAT and FNYEAQ (reference sequence). There are 15 residues in the CDR3. J lost 5 bases, V lost 3 bases, and 4 bases had no gene match. The CDR3 protein is CASSLGTGRTGELFF. The CDR3 DNA is TGTGCCAGCAGCTTGGGGACAGGGAGGACCGGGGAGCTGTTTTTT. Drawing the rest from reference TRBV7-7 and TRBJ2-2, the complete variable domain is GAGVSQSPRYKVTKRGQDVTLRCDPISSHATLYWYQQALGQGPEFLTYFNYEAQPDKSGLPSDRFSAERPEGSISTLTIQRTEQRDSAMYRCASSLGTGRTGELFFGEGSRLTVL.

The chain joins TRBV13 to TRBJ2-5, with D perhaps matching TRBD1 (7 bases). The V gene lost 1 base and the J gene lost 3 bases, with 12 bases spanning the gap. This CDR3 has 15 residues. Germline values: CDR1 PRHDT, CDR2 FYEKMQ (reference sequence). DNA for the CDR3: TGTGCCAGCAGCTTAGAGGGCAGGGGGGAAGAGACCCAGTACTTC. Protein product: CASSLEGRGEETQYF.

The chain recombines TRBV5-5 with TRBJ2-3; D is unresolved. This CDR3 comprises 13 residues. The V gene's germline CDR1 is SGHKS and CDR2 YYEKEE (reference sequence). The V and J ends lost 0 bases and 6 bases respectively, with 8 bases between them. The CDR3 loop reads CASSLVPQDTQYF. The CDR3 DNA follows: TGTGCCAGCAGCTTGGTTCCCCAGGATACGCAGTATTTT.

This clone has just a few counts. The chain links TRBV18 to TRBJ1-1; weak D call: TRBD1 (6 bases). Germline V gene data show CDR1 as KGHSH and CDR2 as LQKENI. Trimming cost V 1 base and J 1 base, with 7 bases left between them. CDR3 size: 14 residues. CDR3 bases: TGTGCCAGCTCACCACTGGGACAGAACACTGAAGCTTTCTTT. This sequence encodes CASSPLGQNTEAFF.

This clone has a single count. Other DNA sequences in this specimen translate into the identical CDR3. The chain links TRBV5-1 to TRBJ2-1; 10 nucleotides line up with TRBD2. Germline assignment: CDR1 SGHRS and CDR2 YFSETQ. V lost 0 bases to trimming and J lost 2 bases; unmatched junction nucleotides: 2. CDR3 size: 16 residues. Written as DNA, the CDR3 is TGCGCCAGCAGCTTGGGACTAGCGGGCGCCTACAATGAGCAGTTCTTC. Its translation is CASSLGLAGAYNEQFF.

CDR3 sequence: CASSQAGGRVEQYF. CDR3 coding DNA: TGTGCCAGCAGCCAAGCGGGAGGGAGGGTAGAGCAGTACTTC. The chain employs TRBV25-1 and TRBJ2-7, with 10 positions matching TRBD2. CDR3 length: 14 amino acids. With 6 bases clipped from V and 7 bases from J, the junction kept 9 bases outside the gene matches. The V gene's germline CDR1 is MGHDK and CDR2 SYGVNS.

This chain joins TRBV18 and TRBJ2-5, with D maybe TRBD1 (6 bases). V was cut by 5 bases and J by 3 bases, with 10 bases left in between. This CDR3 comprises 13 residues. CDR1 KGHSH and CDR2 LQKENI come from the germline V gene. Here the CDR3 reads CASSTRQEETQYF. The CDR3 nucleotides are TGTGCCAGCTCAACCCGACAGGAAGAGACCCAGTACTTC. Full variable domain (outside the CDR3, taken from reference TRBV18 and TRBJ2-5): NAGVMQNPRHLVRRRGQEARLRCSPMKGHSHVYWYRQLPEEGLKFMVYLQKENIIDESGMPKERFSAEFPKEGPSILRIQQVVRGDSAAYFCASSTRQEETQYFGPGTRLLVL.

The chain links TRBV7-9 to TRBJ1-3; D is ambiguous. The CDR3 is made up of 16 amino acids. Trimming removed 5 bases at V and 0 bases at J, with 14 bases between. The germline V gene has CDR1 SEHNR and CDR2 FQNEAQ (reference sequence). The CDR3 is CASSTSVTSSGNTIYF. DNA for the CDR3: TGTGCCAGCAGCACCAGTGTTACTAGCTCTGGAAACACCATATATTTT.

V usage is TRBV7-3 and J usage is TRBJ2-5; D may be TRBD2 (6 bases). This CDR3 is built from 17 residues. The V gene lost 0 bases and the J gene lost 4 bases, with 18 bases spanning the gap. CDR1 SGHTA and CDR2 FQGTGA come from the germline V gene. In DNA form, the CDR3 reads TGTGCCAGCAGCTTAACCCGGGAATCCCACGGGGGAGAGACCCAGTACTTC. Translated, it gives CASSLTRESHGGETQYF. The full variable domain, in which reference TRBV7-3 and TRBJ2-5 provide the parts outside the CDR3, is GAGVSQTPSNKVTEKGKYVELRCDPISGHTALYWYRQSLGQGPEFLIYFQGTGAADDSGLPNDRFFAVRPEGSVSTLKIQRTERGDSAVYLCASSLTRESHGGETQYFGPGTRLLVL.

The rearrangement joins TRBV28 to TRBJ1-5; 10 bases are shared with TRBD1. CDR1 and CDR2 (germline): MDHEN, SYDVKM. This CDR3 has 15 amino acids. The J segment lost 3 bases and the V segment lost 11 bases, leaving 10 bases of the junction unmatched. The CDR3 bases are TGTGCCTGTAACCGACAGGGGGCGGTCAATCAGCCCCAGCATTTT. It is translated as CACNRQGAVNQPQHF. The full variable domain, completed using reference TRBV28 and TRBJ1-5, is DVKVTQSSRYLVKRTGEKVFLECVQDMDHENMFWYRQDPGLGLRLIYFSYDVKMKEKGDIPEGYSVSREKKERFSLILESASTNQTSMYLCACNRQGAVNQPQHFGDGTRLSIL.

DNA of the CDR3: TGTGCCAGCAGTTACTCGGCAGGGGGTGGCTACACCTTC. It encodes CASSYSAGGGYTF. V and J are TRBV6-5 and TRBJ1-2; 7 bases align to TRBD1. After removal of 0 bases from V and 7 bases from J, the junction contained 2 bases not matched to a gene. From germline, CDR1 is MNHEY and CDR2 SVGAGI. The CDR3 totals 13 residues.

This clone was seen only a few times. The V and J genes are TRBV7-9 and TRBJ1-6; D uncertain. Per germline, CDR1 SEHNR and CDR2 FQNEAQ (reference sequence). V was cut by 0 bases and J by 5 bases, with 5 bases left in between. The CDR3 spans 14 residues. The CDR3 DNA follows: TGTGCCAGCAGCTTAGCCTCTGATAATTCACCCCTCCACTTT. Its translation is CASSLASDNSPLHF. The full variable domain, rest sourced from reference TRBV7-9 and TRBJ1-6, is DTGVSQNPRHKITKRGQNVTFRCDPISEHNRLYWYRQTLGQGPEFLTYFQNEAQLEKSRLLSDRFSAERPKGSFSTLEIQRTEQGDSAMYLCASSLASDNSPLHFGNGTRLTVT.

J is TRBJ2-1 and V is TRBV11-2, with TRBD1 matching 8 bases. With 5 bases clipped from V and 7 bases from J, the junction kept 1 base outside the gene matches. The germline V gene encodes CDR1 SGHAT and CDR2 FQNNGV. CDR3 length equals 12 residues. CDR3 amino acids: CASSRQGNEQFF. CDR3 coding DNA: TGTGCCAGCAGCCGACAGGGGAATGAGCAGTTCTTC.

The chain is built from TRBV5-5 and TRBJ1-6; D may be TRBD1 (6 bases). Trimming took 4 bases from V and 1 from J, leaving 24 bases between them. This CDR3 contains 20 residues. Germline V gives CDR1 SGHKS, CDR2 YYEKEE (reference sequence). CDR3 amino acids: CASSLTWFLKGGSYNSPLHF. Here the CDR3 DNA reads TGTGCCAGCAGCCTTACGTGGTTTCTAAAAGGGGGTTCCTATAATTCACCCCTCCACTTT. The full variable domain, with the rest looked up from reference TRBV5-5 and TRBJ1-6, is DAGVTQSPTHLIKTRGQQVTLRCSPISGHKSVSWYQQVLGQGPQFIFQYYEKEERGRGNFPDRFSARQFPNYSSELNVNALLLGDSALYLCASSLTWFLKGGSYNSPLHFGNGTRLTVT.

As regards this clone: Other DNA sequences in the same sample also yield this CDR3. V is TRBV18 and J is TRBJ2-1, with 8 bases identical to TRBD2. The CDR3 runs to 13 residues. Germline V gene lookup returns CDR1 KGHSH and CDR2 LQKENI. J gave up 8 bases and V 4 bases, and 4 bases lay outside the gene matches. CDR3 DNA: TGTGCCAGCTCACTAGCGGGGACGGATGAGCAGTTCTTC. Translated: CASSLAGTDEQFF.